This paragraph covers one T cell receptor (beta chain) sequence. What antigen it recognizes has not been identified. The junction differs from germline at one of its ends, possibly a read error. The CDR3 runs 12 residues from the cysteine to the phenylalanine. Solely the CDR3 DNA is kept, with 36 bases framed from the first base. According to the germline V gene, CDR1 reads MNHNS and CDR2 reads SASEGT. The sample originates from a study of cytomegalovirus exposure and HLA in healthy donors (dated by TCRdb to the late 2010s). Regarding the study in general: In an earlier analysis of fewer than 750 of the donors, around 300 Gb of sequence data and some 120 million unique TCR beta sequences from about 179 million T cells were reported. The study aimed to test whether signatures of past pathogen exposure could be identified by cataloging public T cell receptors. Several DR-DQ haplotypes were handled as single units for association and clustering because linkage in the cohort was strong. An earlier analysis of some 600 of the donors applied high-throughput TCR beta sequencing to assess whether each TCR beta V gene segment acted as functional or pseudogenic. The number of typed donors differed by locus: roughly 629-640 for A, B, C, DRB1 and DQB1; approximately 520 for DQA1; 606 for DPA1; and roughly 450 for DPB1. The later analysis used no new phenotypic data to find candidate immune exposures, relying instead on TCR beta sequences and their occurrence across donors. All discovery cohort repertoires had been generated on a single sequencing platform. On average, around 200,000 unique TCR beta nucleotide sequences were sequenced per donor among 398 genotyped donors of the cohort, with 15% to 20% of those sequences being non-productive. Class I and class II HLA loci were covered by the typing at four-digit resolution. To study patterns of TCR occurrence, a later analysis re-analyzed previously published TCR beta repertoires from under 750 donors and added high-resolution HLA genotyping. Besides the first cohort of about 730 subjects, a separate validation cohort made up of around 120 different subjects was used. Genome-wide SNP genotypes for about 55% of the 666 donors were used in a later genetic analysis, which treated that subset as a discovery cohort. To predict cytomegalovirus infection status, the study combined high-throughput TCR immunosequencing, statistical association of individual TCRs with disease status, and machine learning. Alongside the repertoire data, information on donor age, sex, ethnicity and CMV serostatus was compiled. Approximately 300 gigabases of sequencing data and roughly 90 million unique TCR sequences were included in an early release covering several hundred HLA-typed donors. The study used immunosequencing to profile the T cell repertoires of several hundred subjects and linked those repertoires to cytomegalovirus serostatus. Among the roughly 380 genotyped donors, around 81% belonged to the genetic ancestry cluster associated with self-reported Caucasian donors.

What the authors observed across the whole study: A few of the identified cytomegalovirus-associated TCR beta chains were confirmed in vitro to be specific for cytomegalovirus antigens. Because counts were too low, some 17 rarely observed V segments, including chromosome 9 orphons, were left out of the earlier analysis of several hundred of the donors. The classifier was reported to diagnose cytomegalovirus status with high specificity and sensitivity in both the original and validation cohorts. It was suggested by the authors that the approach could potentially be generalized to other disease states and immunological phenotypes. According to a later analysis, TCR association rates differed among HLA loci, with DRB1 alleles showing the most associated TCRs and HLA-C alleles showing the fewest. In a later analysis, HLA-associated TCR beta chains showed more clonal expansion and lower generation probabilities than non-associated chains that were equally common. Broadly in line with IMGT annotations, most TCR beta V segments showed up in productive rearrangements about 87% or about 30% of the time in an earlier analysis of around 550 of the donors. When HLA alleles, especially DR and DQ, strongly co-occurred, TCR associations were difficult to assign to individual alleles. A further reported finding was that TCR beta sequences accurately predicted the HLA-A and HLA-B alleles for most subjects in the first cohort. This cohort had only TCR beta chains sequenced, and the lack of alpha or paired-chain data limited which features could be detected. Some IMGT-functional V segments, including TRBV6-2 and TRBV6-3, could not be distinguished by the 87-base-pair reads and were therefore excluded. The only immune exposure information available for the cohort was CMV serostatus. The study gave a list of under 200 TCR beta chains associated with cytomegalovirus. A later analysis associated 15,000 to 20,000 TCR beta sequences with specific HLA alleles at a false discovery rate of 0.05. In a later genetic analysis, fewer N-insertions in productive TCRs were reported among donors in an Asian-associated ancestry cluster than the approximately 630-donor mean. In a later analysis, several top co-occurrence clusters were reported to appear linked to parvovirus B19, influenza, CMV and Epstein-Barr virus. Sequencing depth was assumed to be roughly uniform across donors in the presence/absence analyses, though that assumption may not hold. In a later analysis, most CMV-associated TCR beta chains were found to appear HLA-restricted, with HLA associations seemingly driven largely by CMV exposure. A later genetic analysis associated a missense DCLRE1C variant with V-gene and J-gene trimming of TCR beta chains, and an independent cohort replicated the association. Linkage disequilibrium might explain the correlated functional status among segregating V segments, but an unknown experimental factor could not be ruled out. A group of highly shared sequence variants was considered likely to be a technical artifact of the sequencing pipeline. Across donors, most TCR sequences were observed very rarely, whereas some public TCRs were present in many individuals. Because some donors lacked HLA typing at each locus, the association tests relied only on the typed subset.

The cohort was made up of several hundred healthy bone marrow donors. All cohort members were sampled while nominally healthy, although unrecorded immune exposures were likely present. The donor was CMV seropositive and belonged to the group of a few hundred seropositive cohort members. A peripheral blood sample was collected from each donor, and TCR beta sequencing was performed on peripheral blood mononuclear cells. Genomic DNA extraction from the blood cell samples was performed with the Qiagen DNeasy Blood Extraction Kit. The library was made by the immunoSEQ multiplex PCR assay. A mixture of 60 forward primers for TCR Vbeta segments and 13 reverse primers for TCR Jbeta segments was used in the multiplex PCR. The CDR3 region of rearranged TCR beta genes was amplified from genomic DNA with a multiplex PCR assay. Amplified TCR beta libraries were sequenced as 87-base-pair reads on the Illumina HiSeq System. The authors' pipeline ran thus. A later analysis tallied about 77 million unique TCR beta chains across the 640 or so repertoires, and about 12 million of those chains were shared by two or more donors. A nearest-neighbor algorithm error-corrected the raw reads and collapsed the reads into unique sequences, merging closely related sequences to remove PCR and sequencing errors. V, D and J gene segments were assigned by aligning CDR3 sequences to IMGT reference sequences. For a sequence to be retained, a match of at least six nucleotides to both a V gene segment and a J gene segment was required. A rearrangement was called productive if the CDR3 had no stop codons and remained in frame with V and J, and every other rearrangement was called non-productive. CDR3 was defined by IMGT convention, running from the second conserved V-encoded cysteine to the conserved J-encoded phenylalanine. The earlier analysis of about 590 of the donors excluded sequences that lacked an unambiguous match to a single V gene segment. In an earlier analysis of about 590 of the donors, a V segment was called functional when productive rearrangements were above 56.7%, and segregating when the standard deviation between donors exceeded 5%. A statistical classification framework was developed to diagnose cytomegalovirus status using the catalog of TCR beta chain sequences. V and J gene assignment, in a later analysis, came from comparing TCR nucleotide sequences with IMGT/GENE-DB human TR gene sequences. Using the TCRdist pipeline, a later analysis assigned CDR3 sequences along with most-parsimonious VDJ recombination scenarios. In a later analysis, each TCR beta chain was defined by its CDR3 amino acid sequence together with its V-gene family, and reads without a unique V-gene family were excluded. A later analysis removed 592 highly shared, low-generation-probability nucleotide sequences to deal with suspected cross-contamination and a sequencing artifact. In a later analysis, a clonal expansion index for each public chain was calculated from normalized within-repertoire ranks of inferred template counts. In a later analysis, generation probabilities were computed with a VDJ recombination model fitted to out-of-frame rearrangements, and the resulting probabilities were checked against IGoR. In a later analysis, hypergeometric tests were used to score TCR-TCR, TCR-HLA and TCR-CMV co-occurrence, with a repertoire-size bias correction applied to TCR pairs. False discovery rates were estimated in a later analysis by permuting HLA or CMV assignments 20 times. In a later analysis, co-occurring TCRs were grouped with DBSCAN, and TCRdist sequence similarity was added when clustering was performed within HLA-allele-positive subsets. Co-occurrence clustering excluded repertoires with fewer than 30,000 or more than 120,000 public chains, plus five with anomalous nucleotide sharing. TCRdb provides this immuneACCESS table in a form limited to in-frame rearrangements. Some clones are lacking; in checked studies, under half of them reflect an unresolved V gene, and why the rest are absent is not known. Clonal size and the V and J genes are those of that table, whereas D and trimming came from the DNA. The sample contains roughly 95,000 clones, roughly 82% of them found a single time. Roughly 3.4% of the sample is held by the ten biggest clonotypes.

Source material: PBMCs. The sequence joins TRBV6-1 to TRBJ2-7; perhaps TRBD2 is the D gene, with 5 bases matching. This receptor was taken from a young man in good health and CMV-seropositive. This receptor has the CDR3 CASPGSSYGQYF. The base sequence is TGTGCCAGTCCGGGGAGCTCCTACGGGCAGTACTTC.